This T cell receptor (beta chain) was captured by sequencing in a study of blood T cell repertoires in COVID-19. The CDR3 is 19 amino acids. Trimming removed 6 bases from V and 3 bases from J, with 27 bases in between. The germline gives CDR1 SEHNR, CDR2 FQNEAQ (reference sequence). Using immunoSEQ multiplex PCR, the repertoire was profiled, and TCRdb retains in-frame clones only, with some absent. The profile shows about 160,000 clones, 65% to 85% of them singletons. This receptor was taken from a woman of 80 years or more with active or convalescent COVID-19. Sequencing input: peripheral blood. The chain links TRBV7-9 to TRBJ1-3; D perhaps matches TRBD1 (5 bases). In DNA, the CDR3 is TGTGCCAGCAGGGGCAGGGTGCCCAAAGCCATAAAATTTGGAAACACCATATATTTT. It translates to CASRGRVPKAIKFGNTIYF.